This is a list of T cell receptor beta chains from one sample in a study of shared clonotypes between healthy human individuals. Clones were sequenced by immunoSEQ multiplex PCR, and TCRdb holds only the in-frame ones, with some missing. The data contain about 92,000 clones, roughly half of them singletons. Input material: PBMCs. The receptors were gathered from a woman between 35 and 50 years old in good health. Some clones in this sample may be carry-over from other donors' samples. Both conserved end residues are trimmed from each CDR3. Each record gives: D gene, V gene, clone size, CDR3 protein. The D gene is left open where the match is weak. Clone size, where shown, is once, few, many, or a class for clones that have expanded.

-,TRBV5-5,-,ASGRQGGTEAF
-,TRBV29-1,-,SVRVYSEQF
-,TRBV6-5,-,ASSYRSEAF
-,TRBV2,many,ASSEFRAGGEAF
-,TRBV6-5,-,ASSYSGGHEQY
TRBD1,TRBV25-1,-,ASSGAGTGLPGELF
-,TRBV29-1,many,SVWGFKSYEQY
-,TRBV5-1,many,ASSGPRDQETQY
TRBD1,TRBV28,-,ASRGDRGPANYGYT
TRBD1,TRBV5-5,-,ASSAGTGHFATNEKLF
TRBD1,TRBV7-9,few,ASSPRTGWAQH
TRBD2,TRBV11-3,-,ASSLGTSGGNEQF
-,TRBV25-1,-,ASSESGQEGEGYGYT
-,TRBV6-1,-,ASSELGPAEAQY
TRBD2,TRBV5-1,many,ASSLLPSGNALNEQF
-,TRBV5-1,once,ASSSTGTTNTGELF
TRBD1,TRBV7-2,-,ASSTSWDRKT
TRBD1,TRBV25-1,-,ASSEQRDSYEQY
-,TRBV29-1,-,SVGGLRSYNEQF
TRBD1,TRBV5-1,few,ASSLGQGEETQY
-,TRBV5-1,-,ASSAGLLEQY
-,TRBV28,-,ASSSEAVSGANVLT
-,TRBV7-9,-,ASSHEGGLKNIQY
-,TRBV19,-,ASSIMAGANHEQY
TRBD1,TRBV4-3,medium-sized,ASSQEAGTGGETQY
TRBD1,TRBV28,-,ASSRQGVDIQY
-,TRBV21-1,-,ASSKYPGTGPHYEQY
-,TRBV28,once,ASSLEQHVDGSKGTQY
-,TRBV6-1,many,ASSEGGQNQPQH
-,TRBV9,-,ASSVDSLANTEAF
-,TRBV5-1,-,ASSLGTSQETQY
-,TRBV7-9,many,ASSFDYTGELF
-,TRBV28,-,ASTLGREQF
-,TRBV11-3,few,ASSAGTAEAF
TRBD2,TRBV29-1,-,SVGASGISTDTQY
-,TRBV5-4,few,ASSLGSDAYEQY
-,TRBV7-2,-,ASSSRRGDTQY
TRBD2,TRBV29-1,-,SGRLAGRDEQF
TRBD1,TRBV11-2,-,ASNRQGEGGYT
TRBD1,TRBV6-1,-,ASSESRGRGQPQH
-,TRBV28,-,ASSLDKIFNEKLF
-,TRBV5-6,-,ASSPGAGARNIQY